What follows are 23 T cell receptor beta chains derived from one specimen sequenced in a study of T cell changes during pregnancy in multiple sclerosis. TCRdb's copy holds only in-frame clones and misses some; the assay was immunoSEQ multiplex PCR. The sample yields approximately 43,000 clones, approximately 92% seen once. The sample in question was CD8+ T cells from peripheral blood mononuclear cells, obtained after pregnancy. Receptor source: a female donor with multiple sclerosis, enrolled in a pregnancy study.

The chain links TRBV5-1 to TRBJ1-4, with 12 nucleotides matching TRBD1. J gave up 2 bases and V 10 bases, and 9 bases lay outside the gene matches. Germline values: CDR1 SGHRS, CDR2 YFSETQ. The CDR3 loop spans 16 amino acids. CDR3 in amino acids: CAGSGTGGSTNEKLFF. CDR3 bases: TGCGCCGGGTCGGGGACAGGGGGCTCTACTAATGAAAAACTGTTTTTT.

This chain joins TRBV5-5 and TRBJ2-3; 7 positions match TRBD1. CDR3 size: 14 residues. Germline loops: CDR1 SGHKS, CDR2 YYEKEE (reference sequence). V lost 4 bases and J lost 2; bases outside the gene matches: 4. The CDR3 coding sequence is TGTGCCAGCAGCCCGGGACAGATCACAGATACGCAGTATTTT. Its protein product is CASSPGQITDTQYF.

This rearrangement joins TRBV5-4 to TRBJ2-7, with D perhaps matching TRBD1 (5 bases). The V gene's germline CDR1 is SGHNT and CDR2 YYREEE (reference sequence). This CDR3 is built from 14 residues. V was trimmed by 1 base and J by 4 bases, leaving 12 bases between them. As DNA, the CDR3 is TGTGCCAGCAGCTTGATCCCAGGGCAATACGAGCAGTACTTC. This translates into CASSLIPGQYEQYF.

As for this clone: A read error may account for a junction end that differs from germline. CDR3 DNA sequence: TGTGCCAGCAGCTTATTTGGGCGGGAGGCGGTAGGCAATGAGCAGTTCTTC. Encoded protein: CASSLFGREAVGNEQFF. The rearrangement uses TRBV27 and TRBJ2-1; 8 nucleotides line up with TRBD2. This CDR3 spans 17 amino acids. Germline V gene data show CDR1 as MNHEY and CDR2 as SMNVEV (reference sequence).

V is TRBV7-9 and J is TRBJ1-1; D not resolved. Deletions cut 1 base from V and 2 bases from J, with 5 bases between. CDR1 SEHNR and CDR2 FQNEAQ come from the germline V gene (reference sequence). The CDR3 length is 13 residues. The CDR3 region is CASSLDLNTEAFF. DNA for the CDR3: TGTGCCAGCAGCTTAGACCTAAACACTGAAGCTTTCTTT.

The chain combines TRBV7-9 with TRBJ2-5; D ambiguous. Germline CDR1 reads SEHNR; CDR2 reads FQNEAQ (reference sequence). There are 15 residues in the CDR3. V was trimmed by 5 bases and J by 5 bases, leaving 18 bases between them. The CDR3 loop is CASSAANIGQETQYF. The CDR3 DNA reads TGTGCCAGCAGCGCCGCAAACATTGGGCAGGAGACCCAGTACTTC.

The chain combines TRBV4-3 with TRBJ1-5; 8 positions agree with TRBD1. The CDR3 totals 15 residues. Per germline, CDR1 LGHNA and CDR2 YSLEER. The ends lost 2 bases at V and 4 bases at J; junction bases unmatched: 4. This CDR3 reads CASSQTGDRNQPQHF. CDR3 nucleotides: TGCGCCAGCAGCCAAACAGGGGACAGGAATCAGCCCCAGCATTTT.

The gene calls are TRBV2 and TRBJ2-1; 8 bases align to TRBD2. V lost 10 bases, J lost 5 bases, and 16 bases stayed unmatched. The CDR3 length is 16 residues. Germline-derived CDR1 and CDR2 are SNHLY and FYNNEI. This CDR3 is CATPGAGVESDNEQFF. DNA for the CDR3: TGTGCCACCCCCGGAGCGGGAGTAGAAAGTGACAATGAGCAGTTCTTC.

This clone was seen just once. The chain links TRBV7-9 to TRBJ1-3; possible D gene TRBD1, 5 bases. Trimming shortened V by 4 bases and J by 0 bases, and 7 bases separated the two germline ends. The V gene's germline CDR1 is SEHNR and CDR2 FQNEAQ (reference sequence). CDR3 length: 14 amino acids. As DNA, the CDR3 is TGTGCCAGCAGCTGGGGGGGCTCTGGAAACACCATATATTTT. It yields the protein CASSWGGSGNTIYF.

This chain joins TRBV9 and TRBJ2-3; D uncertain. The V gene lost 3 bases and the J gene lost 2 bases, with 7 bases spanning the gap. The CDR3 runs to 13 residues. CDR1 is SGDLS, CDR2 YYNGEE, per germline. CDR3 in amino acids: CASSEADTDTQYF. The CDR3 DNA follows: TGTGCCAGCAGCGAGGCGGACACAGATACGCAGTATTTT.

V is TRBV7-9 and J is TRBJ2-3; D possibly corresponds to TRBD1 (5 bases). The CDR3 contains 14 residues. With 4 bases removed from V and 4 bases from J, the gap between germline ends came to 12 bases. Germline V gene sequence: CDR1 SEHNR, CDR2 FQNEAQ (reference sequence). In DNA, the CDR3 is TGTGCCAGCAGCTCGAGCAGGGTCCCAGATACGCAGTATTTT. Translation: CASSSSRVPDTQYF. Full variable domain (missing parts from reference TRBV7-9 and TRBJ2-3): DTGVSQNPRHKITKRGQNVTFRCDPISEHNRLYWYRQTLGQGPEFLTYFQNEAQLEKSRLLSDRFSAERPKGSFSTLEIQRTEQGDSAMYLCASSSSRVPDTQYFGPGTRLTVL.

This clone occurred once. The DNA of the CDR3 is TGTGCCAGCATCTATACCGGGACAGGGGGCATTGAGCAGTTCTTC. Protein: CASIYTGTGGIEQFF. This chain connects TRBV6-5 to TRBJ2-1, with 12 nucleotides matching TRBD1. CDR1 is MNHEY and CDR2 is SVGAGI in the germline V gene. The CDR3 runs to 15 residues. With 7 bases clipped from V and 9 bases from J, the junction kept 10 bases outside the gene matches.

The chain has TRBV4-2 and TRBJ2-1; no definite D call. The germline gives CDR1 LGHNA, CDR2 YNFKEQ. V lost 8 bases and J 7 bases, leaving 9 bases between the germline ends. CDR3 size: 11 residues. As DNA, the CDR3 is TGTGCCAGCCGCGGTGGGAATGAGCAGTTCTTC. Its protein is CASRGGNEQFF.

The chain uses TRBV7-9 and TRBJ2-2, with TRBD1 matching over 7 bases. CDR3 length: 15 residues. The germline V gene encodes CDR1 SEHNR and CDR2 FQNEAQ (reference sequence). V shed 5 bases and J 2 bases; nucleotides not matched to a gene: 5. CDR3 nucleotides: TGTGCCAGCAGCAGTACAGGGGCCAACACCGGGGAGCTGTTTTTT. It yields the protein CASSSTGANTGELFF.

The DNA for the CDR3 is TGTGCCAGCAGCCACTTATCAACAGGGGATACCTACGAGCAGTACTTC. This codes for CASSHLSTGDTYEQYF. This chain uses TRBV4-2 with TRBJ2-7; 7 bases line up with TRBD1. CDR1 and CDR2 from the germline V gene are LGHNA and YNFKEQ. Trimming at V came to 3 bases and at J to 2 bases, leaving 10 bases not matched to a gene. The CDR3 is 16 residues long.

The J gene is TRBJ1-2, the V gene TRBV13, with 12 bases fitting TRBD1. CDR3 length: 17 residues. V lost 5 bases, J lost 2 bases, and 9 bases stayed unmatched. Germline assignment: CDR1 PRHDT and CDR2 FYEKMQ (reference sequence). CDR3 residues: CASSQGTGGAGNYGYTF. The CDR3 bases are TGTGCCAGCAGCCAGGGGACAGGGGGCGCTGGGAACTATGGCTACACCTTC.

The chain recombines TRBV7-8 with TRBJ1-4; D uncertain. Germline V gene data show CDR1 as SGHVS and CDR2 as FQNEAQ. Trimming cost V 2 bases and J 8 bases, with 15 bases left between them. This CDR3 contains 15 residues. As DNA, the CDR3 is TGTGCCAGCAGCTTATATGGCGGCGAATTGGAAAAACTGTTTTTT. Translated, it gives CASSLYGGELEKLFF.

The V gene is TRBV6-1, the J gene TRBJ1-1; tentatively, D is TRBD1 (5 bases). Germline CDR1 and CDR2: MNHNS and SASEGT. The CDR3 is made up of 14 amino acids. V gave up 6 bases and J gave up 4 bases, with 15 bases separating them. CDR3 nucleotide sequence: TGTGCCAGCAGCCCTAACTGGGGGGTCACTGAAGCTTTCTTT. Translating gives CASSPNWGVTEAFF.

The V gene is TRBV4-3, the J gene TRBJ2-7, with 9 nucleotides matching TRBD1. Germline V lookup: CDR1 LGHNA, CDR2 YSLEER. Trimming removed 0 bases from V and 2 bases from J; junction bases left unmatched: 5. This CDR3 has 16 amino acids. The CDR3 nucleotides read TGCGCCAGCAGCCAAGATTACTGGACAGGGGCCTACGAGCAGTACTTC. Protein product: CASSQDYWTGAYEQYF.

This clone was recorded only once. Written as DNA, the CDR3 is TGCGCCAGCAGCCAAGACGGGCGGGGGGGCTTGGATGAGCAGTTCTTC. It specifies CASSQDGRGGLDEQFF. The V gene is TRBV4-3, the J gene TRBJ2-1; 9 bases are shared with TRBD2. CDR1 is LGHNA, CDR2 YSLEER, per germline. CDR3 length: 16 amino acids. V lost 0 bases, J lost 8 bases, and 8 bases stayed unmatched.

The V gene is TRBV4-2, the J gene TRBJ1-2, with 8 nucleotides matching TRBD1. Germline CDR1 reads LGHNA; CDR2 reads YNFKEQ. This CDR3 spans 15 amino acids. Germline trimming cut 4 bases from V and 3 bases from J; bases unmatched to any gene: 7. CDR3 nucleotide sequence: TGTGCCAGCAGCCTCTGGACAGGGCGGGACTATGGCTACACCTTC. Protein sequence: CASSLWTGRDYGYTF.

The chain links TRBV5-1 to TRBJ2-7; 8 bases agree with TRBD2. CDR1 SGHRS and CDR2 YFSETQ come from the germline V gene. Trimming took 4 bases from V and 5 from J; bases not matched to a gene: 5. The CDR3 is made up of 13 amino acids. CDR3 coding DNA: TGCGCCAGCAGCCCGGGGGGGGCCCACGAGCAGTACTTC. It encodes CASSPGGAHEQYF.

This chain connects TRBV7-9 to TRBJ2-3; D is unresolved. The germline V gene has CDR1 SEHNR and CDR2 FQNEAQ (reference sequence). This CDR3 is 13 amino acids long. Trimming shortened V by 9 bases and J by 6 bases, and 16 bases separated the two germline ends. CDR3 bases: TGTGCCAGTCAACTCCCCCGCCTTGATACGCAGTATTTT. The encoded protein is CASQLPRLDTQYF.